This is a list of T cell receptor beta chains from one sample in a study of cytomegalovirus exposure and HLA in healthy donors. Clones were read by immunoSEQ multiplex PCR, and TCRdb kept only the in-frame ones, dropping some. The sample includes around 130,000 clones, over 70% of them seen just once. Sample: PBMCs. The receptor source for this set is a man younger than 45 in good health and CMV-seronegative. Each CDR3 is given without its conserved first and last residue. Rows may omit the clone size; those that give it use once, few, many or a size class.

CDR3aa: ASSQEGAENEQF
v_gene: TRBV4-1
j_gene: TRBJ2-1
abundance: .

CDR3aa: ATLSPDTQY
v_gene: TRBV28
j_gene: TRBJ2-3
abundance: .

CDR3aa: ASSYTTSGAIETQY
v_gene: TRBV11-2
j_gene: TRBJ2-5
abundance: .

CDR3aa: SARGTGWAF
v_gene: TRBV20-1
j_gene: TRBJ1-1
abundance: .

CDR3aa: ASSGSPYEQY
v_gene: TRBV7-2
j_gene: TRBJ2-7
abundance: .

CDR3aa: ASSRAGDKTHEQY
v_gene: TRBV5-1
j_gene: TRBJ2-7
abundance: .

CDR3aa: ASSLDGQGPREQF
v_gene: TRBV7-2
j_gene: TRBJ2-1
abundance: .

CDR3aa: ASSAGGYNEQF
v_gene: TRBV6-1
j_gene: TRBJ2-1
abundance: .

CDR3aa: ASSFSRAHEQY
v_gene: TRBV7-7
j_gene: TRBJ2-7
abundance: .

CDR3aa: ASRGQQDTQY
v_gene: TRBV5-1
j_gene: TRBJ2-3
abundance: .

CDR3aa: ASSPTGSNQPQH
v_gene: TRBV7-9
j_gene: TRBJ1-5
abundance: .

CDR3aa: ASSRGGLYEQY
v_gene: TRBV6-7
j_gene: TRBJ2-7
abundance: few

CDR3aa: SVAPLSGSYAQY
v_gene: TRBV29-1
j_gene: TRBJ2-7
abundance: .

CDR3aa: ASSWGTYNEQF
v_gene: TRBV28
j_gene: TRBJ2-1
abundance: .

CDR3aa: ASSSEGRDYGYT
v_gene: TRBV28
j_gene: TRBJ1-2
abundance: .

CDR3aa: ASSYQSGEETQY
v_gene: TRBV6-5
j_gene: TRBJ2-5
abundance: .

CDR3aa: ASIFERTGSYNEQF
v_gene: TRBV2
j_gene: TRBJ2-1
abundance: .

CDR3aa: ASSPASGQNIQY
v_gene: TRBV6-1
j_gene: TRBJ2-4
abundance: .

CDR3aa: ASSLWGPDRGELF
v_gene: TRBV7-2
j_gene: TRBJ2-2
abundance: .

CDR3aa: ASSLMDGQISYEQY
v_gene: TRBV5-1
j_gene: TRBJ2-7
abundance: .

CDR3aa: ASSLYRGGLGETQY
v_gene: TRBV5-5
j_gene: TRBJ2-5
abundance: medium-sized

CDR3aa: ASSKQGKETQY
v_gene: TRBV9
j_gene: TRBJ2-5
abundance: .

CDR3aa: ASSLVGLAQSTSF
v_gene: TRBV5-1
j_gene: TRBJ2-1
abundance: few

CDR3aa: ASMDSQNYGYT
v_gene: TRBV6-1
j_gene: TRBJ1-2
abundance: once

CDR3aa: ASSWWDGLTRYNEQF
v_gene: TRBV14
j_gene: TRBJ2-1
abundance: few

CDR3aa: ASSPGGVGNTEAF
v_gene: TRBV6-6
j_gene: TRBJ1-1
abundance: few

CDR3aa: ASSFRYEQY
v_gene: TRBV13
j_gene: TRBJ2-7
abundance: .

CDR3aa: ASSLFGNTEAF
v_gene: TRBV7-3
j_gene: TRBJ1-1
abundance: few